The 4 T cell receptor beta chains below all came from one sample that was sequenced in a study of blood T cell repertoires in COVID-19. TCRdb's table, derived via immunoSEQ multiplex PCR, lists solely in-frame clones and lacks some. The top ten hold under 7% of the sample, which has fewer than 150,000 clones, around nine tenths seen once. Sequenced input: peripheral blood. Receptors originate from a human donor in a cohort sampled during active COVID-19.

As DNA, the CDR3 is TGTGCCAGCAGCTTAGAGCGCACTACTAGCGGGGGGCAGAAGCAGTTCTTC. This gives the protein CASSLERTTSGGQKQFF. The rearrangement links TRBV11-2 to TRBJ2-1; 12 bases agree with TRBD2. Germline V CDR1 and CDR2: SGHAT, FQNNGV. Losses at the gene ends were 0 bases for V and 11 bases for J; bases not matched to a gene: 11. The length of the CDR3 is 17 residues. Full variable domain (rest looked up from reference TRBV11-2 and TRBJ2-1): EAGVAQSPRYKIIEKRQSVAFWCNPISGHATLYWYQQILGQGPKLLIQFQNNGVVDDSQLPKDRFSAERLKGVDSTLKIQPAKLEDSAVYLCASSLERTTSGGQKQFFGPGTRLTVL.

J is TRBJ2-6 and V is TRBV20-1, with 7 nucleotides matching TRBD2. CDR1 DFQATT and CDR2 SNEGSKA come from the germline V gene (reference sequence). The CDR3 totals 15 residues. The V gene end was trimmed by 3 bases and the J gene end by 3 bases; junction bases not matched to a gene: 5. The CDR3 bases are TGCAGTGCTAGTGCGGGAGTAGGTGGGGCCAACGTCCTGACTTTC. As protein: CSASAGVGGANVLTF.

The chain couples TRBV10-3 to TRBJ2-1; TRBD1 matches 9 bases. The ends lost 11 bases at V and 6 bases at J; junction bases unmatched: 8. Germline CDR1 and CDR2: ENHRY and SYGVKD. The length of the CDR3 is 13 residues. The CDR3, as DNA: TGTGCCTTAGGAGGGACAGGGACCAATGAGCAGTTCTTC. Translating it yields CALGGTGTNEQFF.

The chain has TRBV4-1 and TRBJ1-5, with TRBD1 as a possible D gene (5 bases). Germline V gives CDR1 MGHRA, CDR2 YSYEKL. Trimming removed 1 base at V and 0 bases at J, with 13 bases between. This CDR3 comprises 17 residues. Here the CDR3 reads CASSQVVGGGSNQPQHF. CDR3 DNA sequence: TGCGCCAGCAGCCAAGTGGTCGGGGGGGGTAGCAATCAGCCCCAGCATTTT.